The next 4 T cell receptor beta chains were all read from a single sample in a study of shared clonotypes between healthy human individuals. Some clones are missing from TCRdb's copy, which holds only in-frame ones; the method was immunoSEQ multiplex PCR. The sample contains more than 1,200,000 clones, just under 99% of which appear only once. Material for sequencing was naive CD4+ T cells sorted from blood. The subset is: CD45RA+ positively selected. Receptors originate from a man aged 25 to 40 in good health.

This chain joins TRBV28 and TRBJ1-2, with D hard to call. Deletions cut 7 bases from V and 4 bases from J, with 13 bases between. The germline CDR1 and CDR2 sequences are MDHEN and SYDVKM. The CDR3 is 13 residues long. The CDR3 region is CASTNIATYGYTF. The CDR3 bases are TGTGCCAGCACCAACATAGCCACCTATGGCTACACCTTC.

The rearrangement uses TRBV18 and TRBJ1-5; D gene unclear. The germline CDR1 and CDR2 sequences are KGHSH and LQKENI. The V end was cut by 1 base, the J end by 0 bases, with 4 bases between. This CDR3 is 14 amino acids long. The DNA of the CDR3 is TGTGCCAGCTCACCACAGTATAGCAATCAGCCCCAGCATTTT. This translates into CASSPQYSNQPQHF.

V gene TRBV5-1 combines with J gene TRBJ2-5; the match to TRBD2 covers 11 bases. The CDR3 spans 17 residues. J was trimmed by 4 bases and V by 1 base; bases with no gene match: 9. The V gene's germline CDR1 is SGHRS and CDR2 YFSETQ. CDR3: CASSLQGTSGSLETQYF. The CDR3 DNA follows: TGCGCCAGCAGCTTGCAGGGTACTAGCGGGAGCCTAGAGACCCAGTACTTC.

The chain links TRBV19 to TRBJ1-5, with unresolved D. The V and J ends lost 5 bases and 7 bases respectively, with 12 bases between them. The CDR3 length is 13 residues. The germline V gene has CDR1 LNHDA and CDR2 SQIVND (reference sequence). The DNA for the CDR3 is TGTGCCAGTAGTCCTGTATATCAGCAGCCCCAGCATTTT. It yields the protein CASSPVYQQPQHF.